Shown below are 28 T cell receptor beta chains from a single sample sequenced in a study of T cell responses to AZD1222 COVID-19 vaccine. The repertoire was sequenced with immunoSEQ multiplex PCR; TCRdb's copy has only in-frame clones and lacks some. The sample consists of about 97,000 clones, roughly 88% of them appearing once. This sample comprised peripheral blood, obtained on day 0 of AZD1222 vaccination. Source of these receptors: an adult in good health.

The chain links TRBV15 to TRBJ2-7, with 10 bases lining up with TRBD2. V shed 1 base, J shed 0 bases, and the junction held 3 bases outside the gene matches. CDR1 LNHNV and CDR2 YYDKDF come from the germline V gene (reference sequence). The CDR3 is 16 amino acids. DNA of the CDR3: TGTGCCACCAGCAGAGTTGGACTAGCGGACTCCTACGAGCAGTACTTC. Protein sequence: CATSRVGLADSYEQYF. Drawing the rest from reference TRBV15 and TRBJ2-7, the complete variable domain is DAMVIQNPRYQVTQFGKPVTLSCSQTLNHNVMYWYQQKSSQAPKLLFHYYDKDFNNEADTPDNFQSRRPNTSFCFLDIRSPGLGDTAMYLCATSRVGLADSYEQYFGPGTRLTVT.

This chain links TRBV19 with TRBJ1-2; TRBD1 matches at 10 bases. The CDR3 contains 16 residues. Germline assignment: CDR1 LNHDA and CDR2 SQIVND (reference sequence). J was trimmed by 7 bases and V by 4 bases; bases with no gene match: 12. This CDR3 is CASSNRDRGAIGGYTF. DNA for the CDR3: TGTGCCAGTAGTAACCGGGACAGGGGAGCGATAGGTGGCTACACCTTC.

The genes are TRBV5-8 and TRBJ1-2; D is possibly TRBD1 (5 bases). Looked up from germline, CDR1 is SGHTS and CDR2 is YDEGEE. V shed 4 bases and J shed 6 bases, with 16 bases lying between them. This CDR3 has 14 residues. In DNA form, the CDR3 reads TGTGCCAGCAGCCTCCAGACAGCTGTGGATGGCTACACCTTC. Encoded protein: CASSLQTAVDGYTF.

The J gene is TRBJ1-2, the V gene TRBV7-9; no clear D. Trimming left V 8 bases short and J 12 bases short, with 16 bases between. CDR1 is SEHNR, CDR2 FQNEAQ, per germline (reference sequence). The CDR3 runs to 11 residues. This CDR3 reads CASGSGRWDTF. The CDR3 coding sequence is TGTGCCAGCGGGTCGGGTCGATGGGACACCTTC.

The rearrangement uses TRBV7-2 and TRBJ1-4; D remains unclear. The V gene's germline CDR1 is SGHTA and CDR2 FQGNSA. This CDR3 contains 12 residues. Trimming stripped 5 bases from V and 12 bases from J, with 13 bases between. DNA of the CDR3: TGTGCCAGCAGCCCGGACCTTGTTGAACTGTTTTTT. Translation: CASSPDLVELFF. The full variable domain, rest sourced from reference TRBV7-2 and TRBJ1-4, is GAGVSQSPSNKVTEKGKDVELRCDPISGHTALYWYRQSLGQGLEFLIYFQGNSAPDKSGLPSDRFSAERTGGSVSTLTIQRTQQEDSAVYLCASSPDLVELFFGSGTQLSVL.

The J gene is TRBJ1-6, the V gene TRBV20-1, with a tentative D call TRBD1 (5 bases). V lost 3 bases and J 7 bases, leaving 10 bases between the germline ends. The CDR3 sequence is 13 residues long. Germline values: CDR1 DFQATT, CDR2 SNEGSKA (reference sequence). The CDR3 region is CSASLGTNSPLHF. The CDR3, as DNA: TGCAGTGCTAGTCTCGGGACGAATTCACCCCTCCACTTT.

The rearrangement uses TRBV28 and TRBJ1-6, with D uncertain. CDR1 and CDR2 from the germline V gene are MDHEN and SYDVKM. The CDR3 loop spans 17 amino acids. V lost 7 bases, J lost 0 bases, and 16 bases lay in between. CDR3 sequence: CASTGEGMSSYNSPLHF. As DNA, the CDR3 is TGTGCCAGCACCGGGGAAGGGATGAGCTCCTATAATTCACCCCTCCACTTT.

This clone appeared once. The genes are TRBV5-3 and TRBJ1-5; D is undetermined. TRBV5-3 is known as an ORF, though its function is uncertain. The CDR3 loop spans 11 amino acids. V was cut by 3 bases and J by 7 bases, with 5 bases left in between. The CDR3 region is CARSWSQPQHF. CDR3 DNA sequence: TGTGCCAGAAGCTGGAGCCAGCCCCAGCATTTT.

This chain joins TRBV19 and TRBJ1-1, with D tentatively TRBD1 (5 bases). The CDR3 runs to 13 residues. V dropped 10 bases and J dropped 10 bases, with 22 bases sitting between them. Germline V gene data show CDR1 as LNHDA and CDR2 as SQIVND (reference sequence). The CDR3 nucleotides are TGTGCCACCTCCATGGGCAGGGAAGTCGCAGCTTTCTTT. Translating gives CATSMGREVAAFF.

This clone has just a few counts. The chain has TRBV6-2 or TRBV6-3 and TRBJ2-4; D gene ambiguous. The CDR3 spans 12 residues. The germline CDR1 and CDR2 sequences are MNHEY and SVGEGT. Trimming removed 0 bases from V and 9 bases from J, with 6 bases in between. The CDR3 protein is CASSYSLGIQYF. The DNA for the CDR3 is TGTGCCAGCAGTTACTCCTTGGGCATTCAGTACTTC.

This rearrangement joins TRBV4-3 to TRBJ2-3; D call uncertain. V shed 0 bases and J shed 4 bases, with 5 bases lying between them. The CDR3 extends over 13 amino acids. In germline, CDR1 is LGHNA, CDR2 YSLEER. The CDR3 spells CASSQDFADTQYF. The CDR3 nucleotides are TGCGCCAGCAGCCAAGATTTCGCAGATACGCAGTATTTT.

The chain couples TRBV10-3 to TRBJ1-1; D is unclear. Germline-derived CDR1 and CDR2 are ENHRY and SYGVKD. This CDR3 has 15 amino acids. V shed 0 bases and J shed 6 bases, with 14 bases lying between them. The CDR3 sequence: CAISESAGGGAEAFF. The CDR3 DNA reads as TGTGCCATCAGTGAGTCGGCGGGAGGTGGCGCTGAAGCTTTCTTT.

The CDR3 region is CAISDAGGGMNTEAFF. The DNA of the CDR3 is TGTGCCATCAGTGATGCTGGGGGAGGGATGAACACTGAAGCTTTCTTT. The genes are TRBV10-3 and TRBJ1-1; TRBD1 might be the D (5 bases). There are 16 residues in the CDR3. V gave up 3 bases and J gave up 0 bases, with 14 bases separating them. Germline lookup yields CDR1 ENHRY and CDR2 SYGVKD.

V and J are TRBV5-1 and TRBJ1-3, with 7 bases lining up with TRBD1. CDR1 is SGHRS and CDR2 is YFSETQ in the germline V gene. The CDR3 contains 16 residues. Losses at the gene ends were 4 bases for V and 4 bases for J; bases not matched to a gene: 11. The CDR3 loop is CASSVSTGTFGNTIYF. The CDR3 nucleotides are TGCGCCAGCAGCGTTTCGACAGGGACGTTCGGAAACACCATATATTTT.

The chain carries TRBV6-5 and TRBJ2-1, with D perhaps TRBD1 (6 bases). Germline V CDR1 and CDR2: MNHEY, SVGAGI. V dropped 0 bases and J dropped 8 bases, with 11 bases sitting between them. This CDR3 is 14 amino acids long. The CDR3 DNA reads as TGTGCCAGCAGTTACTCGAGCAGGGGCTATGAGCAGTTCTTC. It encodes CASSYSSRGYEQFF.

Here the CDR3 reads CAWKARTNRADTQYF. The CDR3 nucleotides read TGTGCCTGGAAGGCCAGGACCAACCGCGCAGATACGCAGTATTTT. V usage is TRBV30 and J usage is TRBJ2-3; D is undetermined. Trimming shortened V by 4 bases and J by 4 bases, and 18 bases separated the two germline ends. Germline V gene lookup returns CDR1 GTSNPN and CDR2 SVGIG (reference sequence). The CDR3 contains 15 residues.

The rearrangement uses TRBV23-1 and TRBJ1-6; D is undetermined. TRBV23-1 is an ORF for which the function is uncertain. The CDR3 is made up of 18 amino acids. Trimming stripped 7 bases from V and 6 bases from J, with 25 bases between. CDR3 region: CASNPYGFRCPCNSPLHF. In nucleotides, the CDR3 is TGCGCCAGCAACCCATATGGGTTTCGGTGTCCGTGTAATTCACCCCTCCACTTT.

The CDR3 protein is CAWSVQGYGYTF. Here the CDR3 DNA reads TGTGCCTGGAGTGTACAAGGGTACGGCTACACCTTC. The chain has TRBV30 and TRBJ1-2; D unclear. From germline, CDR1 is GTSNPN and CDR2 SVGIG (reference sequence). This CDR3 has 12 amino acids. Between the trimmed V and J ends, which lost 0 bases and 8 bases, there was a span of 10 bases.

The V gene is TRBV3-1 (or the pseudogene TRBV3-2), the J gene TRBJ2-3; TRBD2 matches 10 bases. This CDR3 contains 16 residues. Germline-derived CDR1 and CDR2 are LGHDT and YNNKEL (reference sequence). J gave up 5 bases and V 3 bases, and 8 bases lay outside the gene matches. The DNA of the CDR3 is TGTGCCAGCAGCCAGAGGGTACTAGCGGGGATAGATACGCAGTATTTT. This gives the protein CASSQRVLAGIDTQYF.

The V call is TRBV30, the J call TRBJ1-4; 7 nucleotides match TRBD1. Germline-derived CDR1 and CDR2 are GTSNPN and SVGIG (reference sequence). J lost 3 bases, V lost 2 bases, and 6 bases had no gene match. The CDR3 is made up of 15 amino acids. The CDR3 coding sequence is TGTGCCTGGAGTAGGGCAGGGGGGGCTAATGAAAAACTGTTTTTT. Encoded protein: CAWSRAGGANEKLFF. Together with reference TRBV30 and TRBJ1-4, the CDR3 gives the full variable domain: SQTIHQWPATLVQPVGSPLSLECTVEGTSNPNLYWYRQAAGRGLQLLFYSVGIGQISSEVPQNLSASRPQDRQFILSSKKLLLSDSGFYLCAWSRAGGANEKLFFGSGTQLSVL.

The table lists this clone with a few counts. The chain recombines TRBV5-4 with TRBJ2-7; 10 bases are a match to TRBD1. V was clipped by 4 bases and J by 9 bases; unmatched bases: 10. The CDR3 runs 14 residues. In germline, CDR1 is SGHNT, CDR2 YYREEE (reference sequence). Written as DNA, the CDR3 is TGTGCCAGCAGCGGGGACAGGGGCAGGCGCGGGCAGTACTTC. It encodes CASSGDRGRRGQYF. Full variable domain (missing parts from reference TRBV5-4 and TRBJ2-7): ETGVTQSPTHLIKTRGQQVTLRCSSQSGHNTVSWYQQALGQGPQFIFQYYREEENGRGNFPPRFSGLQFPNYSSELNVNALELDDSALYLCASSGDRGRRGQYFGPGTRLTVT.

The J gene is TRBJ2-7, the V gene TRBV10-3, with 7 bases identical to TRBD1. The V and J ends lost 3 bases and 3 bases, in that order; junction bases with no gene match: 11. The V gene's germline CDR1 is ENHRY and CDR2 SYGVKD. There are 16 residues in the CDR3. The CDR3 region has the DNA TGTGCCATCAGTGACCCGAATGAGAGGACAGGCTACGAGCAGTACTTC. This translates into CAISDPNERTGYEQYF.

This clone was observed a few times. The genes are TRBV3-1 (or the pseudogene TRBV3-2) and TRBJ1-4; D might be TRBD1 (6 bases). The CDR3 runs to 14 residues. Germline loops: CDR1 LGHDT, CDR2 YNNKEL (reference sequence). Trimming cost V 4 bases and J 8 bases, with 14 bases left between them. In DNA form, the CDR3 reads TGTGCCAGCAGCCTTAGGACAGCGGGCGAAAAACTGTTTTTT. It translates to CASSLRTAGEKLFF.

The CDR3 DNA reads as TGTGCCAGCAGCGCCGGGACAGCCGACAACACCGGGGAGCTGTTTTTT. Amino acid sequence: CASSAGTADNTGELFF. The chain joins TRBV21-1 to TRBJ2-2; TRBD1 is taken as the D call from the table, unchecked against the DNA. TRBV21-1 is shown as a pseudogene. The length of the CDR3 is 16 residues.

This clone was counted a few times. This rearrangement joins TRBV6-5 to TRBJ1-6, with D perhaps TRBD1 (6 bases). V shed 9 bases and J shed 6 bases, with 12 bases lying between them. Germline CDR1 MNHEY, CDR2 SVGAGI. The CDR3 totals 13 residues. The CDR3 reads CASFDRSNSPLHF. The CDR3 coding sequence is TGTGCCAGTTTCGACAGGAGTAATTCACCCCTCCACTTT.

This sequence joins TRBV7-8 and TRBJ2-5, with a weak D call TRBD2 (6 bases). The V end lost 5 bases, the J end lost 2 bases, and 12 bases lay between the germline ends. CDR1 and CDR2 from the germline V gene are SGHVS and FQNEAQ. The CDR3 has 14 amino acids. Here the CDR3 reads CASSPNSGQETQYF. The DNA for the CDR3 is TGTGCCAGCAGCCCGAATAGCGGACAAGAGACCCAGTACTTC.

The gene calls are TRBV20-1 and TRBJ1-5; D is uncertain. This CDR3 is built from 15 residues. Germline V gene sequence: CDR1 DFQATT, CDR2 SNEGSKA (reference sequence). V was clipped by 6 bases and J by 2 bases, with 17 bases between them. CDR3 nucleotides: TGCAGTGCCAGTGCCCGGGCAAGTGGCAATCAGCCCCAGCATTTT. It is translated as CSASARASGNQPQHF.

The gene calls are TRBV19 and TRBJ1-2; 9 nucleotides align to TRBD1. The CDR3 is 12 residues long. Germline V CDR1 and CDR2: LNHDA, SQIVND (reference sequence). The ends lost 7 bases at V and 8 bases at J; junction bases unmatched: 5. This chain's CDR3 is CASKQGAKGYTF. In DNA form, the CDR3 reads TGTGCCAGTAAACAGGGGGCGAAGGGCTACACCTTC.